The T cell receptor (beta chain) described here comes from a study of shared clonotypes between healthy human individuals. Study-level information: The donors, a couple of women and a few men, were aged 18 to 49.

In the case of this clone: Its antigen is still unknown.

Findings and caveats of the study: Among the subsets, naive ones generally showed larger estimated richness than memory ones. Rarefaction revealed incomplete sorted-subset sequencing despite large depth.

The CDR3 is made up of 13 amino acids. V lost 2 bases to trimming and J lost 9 bases, with 13 bases between them. Germline values: CDR1 SGHVS, CDR2 FQNEAQ. As handled by the study authors: Filtering differed, since immunoSEQ gave only junction sequences and no quality scores. The repertoire was sequenced with immunoSEQ multiplex PCR; TCRdb's copy has only in-frame clones and lacks some. V and J calls and clone size are copied from that table; D and trimming were computed from the DNA. Here the sample spans around 2,100,000 clones, about 95% being singletons. Naive CD8 cells, CD45RO-negative and positively selected for CCR7, excluded terminally differentiated effector memory CD45RA+ cells.

This chain links TRBV7-8 with TRBJ2-5, with D tentatively TRBD1 or TRBD2 (5 bases each). The sequence was obtained from a man younger than 30 in good health. The specimen sequenced was naive CD8+ T cells sorted from blood. The DNA for the CDR3 is TGTGCCAGCAGCTTACGGGACCTTGGCGCCCAGTACTTC. This gives the protein CASSLRDLGAQYF.